This TCR beta chain was captured in a study of T cells in Graves' hyperthyroidism and ophthalmopathy. RNA transcripts yielded amplified TCR beta CDR3 regions. Carried out on the TCR CDR3, a first-round RT-PCR used the HTBI primer set. TCRdb called the multiplex PCR reads again in MiXCR, with one record for every CDR3 protein. This table has 650,000 to 800,000 distinct CDR3 sequences, 40% to 55% appearing once. V shed 4 bases, J shed 0 bases, and the junction held 8 bases outside the gene matches. There are 16 residues in the CDR3. Germline V gives CDR1 LNHDA, CDR2 SQIVND (reference sequence). Based on clinical symptoms, serum thyroxine and TRAb, thyroid ultrasound and orbital computed tomography, diagnoses were reached.

The chain combines TRBV19 with TRBJ1-2, with TRBD1 matching 7 bases. Sequencing was carried out using peripheral blood or thyroid tissue (not recorded which). The TCR was taken from an adult man with Graves' disease, either hyperthyroidism or ophthalmopathy (not recorded which). The CDR3 region is CASSTSGQAANYGYTF. The CDR3 coding sequence is TGTGCCAGTAGTACCTCCGGACAGGCCGCTAACTATGGCTACACCTTC.